Listed below are T cell receptor beta chains from one sample, sequenced in a study of blood T cell repertoires in COVID-19. The protocol was immunoSEQ multiplex PCR, while the TCRdb copy is restricted to in-frame clones and leaves out a portion. Of about 200,000 clones in the sample, approximately 87% were seen once. Sequenced input: peripheral blood. The receptors were sampled from a woman in her 70s with acute or convalescent COVID-19. CDR3s include the opening cysteine and the closing phenylalanine or tryptophan. The D gene is left open where the match is weak. Size tells how often a clone was seen (once, few, many) or the class of an expanded clone, and some rows leave it out.

d_call	clone_size	v_call	j_call	cdr3_nt	cdr3_aa
TRBD2	NA	TRBV27	TRBJ2-1	TGTGCCAGCAGTTTAGCACCCCGGGGGGGCCACAATGAGCAGTTCTTC	CASSLAPRGGHNEQFF
NA	NA	TRBV29-1	TRBJ1-1	TGCAGCGCCGAGGAACGGCCCACTGAAGCTTTCTTT	CSAEERPTEAFF
NA	NA	TRBV7-9	TRBJ2-3	TGTGCCAGCAGCCTAACAGGGCAGGATACGCAGTATTTT	CASSLTGQDTQYF
NA	NA	TRBV5-1	TRBJ1-2	TGCGCCAGCAGACCATTACAGGGAGGGCCGGGCTACACCTTC	CASRPLQGGPGYTF
TRBD2	NA	TRBV7-2	TRBJ2-1	TGTGCCAGCAGCTCTGCTAGCGGGCCCTACAATGAGCAGTTCTTC	CASSSASGPYNEQFF
TRBD1	NA	TRBV9	TRBJ2-3	TGTGCCAGCAGCGTAGTCGGGACAGGGTTCACCACAGATACGCAGTATTTT	CASSVVGTGFTTDTQYF
NA	NA	TRBV3-1/TRBV3-2	TRBJ2-1	TGTGCCAGCAGCCAAGAAATGACTAGTAACAATGAGCAGTTCTTC	CASSQEMTSNNEQFF
TRBD2	NA	TRBV9	TRBJ2-7	TGTGCCAGCAGCGTAGGTGCAGCGGGAGGGCCCCACGAGCAGTACTTC	CASSVGAAGGPHEQYF
TRBD1	NA	TRBV24-1	TRBJ2-6	TGTGCCACCAGTGACTGGACAGGGGATGGGGCCAACGTCCTGACTTTC	CATSDWTGDGANVLTF
TRBD2	NA	TRBV19	TRBJ2-1	TGTGCCAGTAGTAAAACTAGCGGGATGTTCAATGAGCAGTTCTTC	CASSKTSGMFNEQFF
TRBD1	NA	TRBV18	TRBJ1-6	TGTGCCAGCTCCCCGACAGGGGGCGCCTATAATTCACCCCTCCACTTT	CASSPTGGAYNSPLHF
TRBD2	NA	TRBV5-1	TRBJ2-1	TGCGCCAGCAGCTTGGAAGCGACTAGCGGGAACAATGAGCAGTTCTTC	CASSLEATSGNNEQFF
TRBD1	NA	TRBV6-6	TRBJ2-5	TGTGCCAGCAGCCGGGGACAGGGAGGACCAGGGACCCAGTACTTC	CASSRGQGGPGTQYF
NA	once	TRBV19	TRBJ2-1	TGTGCCAGTAGTTCCTCCCTCCTACCAGCGGGTATTGAGCAGTTCTTC	CASSSSLLPAGIEQFF
TRBD2	NA	TRBV15	TRBJ2-5	TGTGCCACCAGCAGACAACTAGCGGGGCAAGAGACCCAGTACTTC	CATSRQLAGQETQYF
NA	NA	TRBV6-5	TRBJ2-2	TGTGCCAGCAGGCCCAGGTCCCCGAACACCGGGGAGCTGTTTTTT	CASRPRSPNTGELFF
TRBD2	NA	TRBV27	TRBJ2-1	TGTGCCAGCAGTTCCCCCGGGGGGGGTCGTCGAAATGAGCAGTTCTTC	CASSSPGGGRRNEQFF
TRBD1	once	TRBV12-5	TRBJ2-7	TGTGCTAGTGGTTTGGTACGGGGGACAGGGGCATTCTACGAGCAGTACTTC	CASGLVRGTGAFYEQYF
TRBD1	NA	TRBV6-2/TRBV6-3	TRBJ1-1	TGTGCCAGCAGTGGGACAGGGAGGGGCACTGAAGCTTTCTTT	CASSGTGRGTEAFF
NA	NA	TRBV5-1	TRBJ2-5	TGCGCCAGCAGCACAGGAGCCCCGGAGACCCAGTACTTC	CASSTGAPETQYF
TRBD1	once	TRBV11-3	TRBJ2-7	TGTGCCAGCAGCTCACCGGGACAGGGGGTATACGAGCAGTACTTC	CASSSPGQGVYEQYF
NA	NA	TRBV7-2	TRBJ2-3	TGTGCCAGCAGCTCGACAGGTTACACAGATACGCAGTATTTT	CASSSTGYTDTQYF
TRBD2	NA	TRBV19	TRBJ2-2	TGTGCCAGTAGGCCCAAGCGGGAGTTCCTGACCGGGGAGCTGTTTTTT	CASRPKREFLTGELFF
TRBD2	NA	TRBV28	TRBJ2-7	TGTGCCAGCAGTTTATGGGGTAGCGGGGAGCAGTACTTC	CASSLWGSGEQYF
NA	once	TRBV2	TRBJ1-1	TGTGCCAGCCACGGGGGAGGGGTCCTTGAAGCTTTCTTT	CASHGGGVLEAFF
NA	NA	TRBV3-1/TRBV3-2	TRBJ2-1	TGTGCCAGCAGCCTTACAAGGGGCAGTAACAATGAGCAGTTCTTC	CASSLTRGSNNEQFF
NA	NA	TRBV18	TRBJ2-1	TGTGCCAGCTCACTTGGACAGACCCGCTCCTACAATGAGCAGTTCTTC	CASSLGQTRSYNEQFF
NA	NA	TRBV6-1	TRBJ2-6	TGTGCCAGCAGTGAATTCCAGGGTTCTGGGGCCAACGTCCTGACTTTC	CASSEFQGSGANVLTF
NA	few	TRBV7-2	TRBJ1-3	TGTGCCAGCAGCTTAACTCCAGGGAGGACTGGAAACACCATATATTTT	CASSLTPGRTGNTIYF
TRBD2	NA	TRBV10-2	TRBJ2-3	TGCGCCAGCAGCGGGACTAGCGGAACAGATACGCAGTATTTT	CASSGTSGTDTQYF
NA	NA	TRBV7-9	TRBJ1-4	TGTGCCAGCAGCTTAGCGACAGATAATGAAAAACTGTTTTTT	CASSLATDNEKLFF
NA	once	TRBV20-1	TRBJ1-2	TGCAGTGCCAACAGAAACTATGGCTACACCTTC	CSANRNYGYTF
NA	NA	TRBV14	TRBJ1-1	TGTGCCAGCAGCCCGCGGCCTGCGGTGGGTTGGGACACTGAAGCTTTCTTT	CASSPRPAVGWDTEAFF
TRBD1	NA	TRBV9	TRBJ1-3	TGTGCCAGCAGCGAAAAGGGGGCGGGCTCTGGAAACACCATATATTTT	CASSEKGAGSGNTIYF
TRBD1	NA	TRBV2	TRBJ1-2	TGTGCCAGCAGTGAAGTACAGGGGGCTTCAGATGGCTACACCTTC	CASSEVQGASDGYTF
TRBD1	NA	TRBV12-5	TRBJ2-1	TGTGCTAGTGGTCCCGTTGCAGGGGGAGAGTTCTTC	CASGPVAGGEFF